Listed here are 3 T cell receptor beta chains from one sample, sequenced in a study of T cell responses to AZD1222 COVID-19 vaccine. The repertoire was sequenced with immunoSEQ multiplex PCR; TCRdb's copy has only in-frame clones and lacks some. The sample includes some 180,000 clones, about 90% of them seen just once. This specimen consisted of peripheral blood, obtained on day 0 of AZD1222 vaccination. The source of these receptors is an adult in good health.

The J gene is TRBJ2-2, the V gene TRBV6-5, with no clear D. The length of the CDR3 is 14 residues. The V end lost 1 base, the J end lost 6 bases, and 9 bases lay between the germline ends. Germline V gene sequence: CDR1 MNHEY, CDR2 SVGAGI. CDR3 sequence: CASSYYVRSGELFF. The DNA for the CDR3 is TGTGCCAGCAGTTACTACGTGCGGTCCGGGGAGCTGTTTTTT.

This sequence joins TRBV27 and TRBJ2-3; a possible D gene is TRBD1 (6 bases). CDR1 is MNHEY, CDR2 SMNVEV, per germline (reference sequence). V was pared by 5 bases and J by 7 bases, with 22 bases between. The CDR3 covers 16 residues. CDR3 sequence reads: CASSNRDTLLGNTQYF. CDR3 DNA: TGTGCCAGCAGTAACCGGGACACTCTTTTGGGAAATACGCAGTATTTT.

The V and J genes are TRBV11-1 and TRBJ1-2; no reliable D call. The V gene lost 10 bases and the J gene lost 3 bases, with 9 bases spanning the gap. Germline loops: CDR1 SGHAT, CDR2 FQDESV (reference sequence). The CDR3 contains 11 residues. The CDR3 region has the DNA TGTGCCACCGGGGAAGACTATGGCTACACCTTC. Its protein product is CATGEDYGYTF.